These 20 T cell receptor beta chains were sequenced from one sample in a study of T cells in Graves' hyperthyroidism and ophthalmopathy. Amplification of TCR beta CDR3 regions used RNA as the template. With the HTBI primer set, the TCR CDR3 went through a first round of RT-PCR. One entry per CDR3 protein results from TCRdb running MiXCR on the multiplex PCR reads. The sample includes some 560,000 distinct CDR3 sequences, around 14% of them seen just once. Sequencing was performed on blood. The receptors derive from a woman aged 25 to 39 with Graves' hyperthyroidism.

This clonotype was detected only a few times. V gene TRBV7-9 combines with J gene TRBJ1-1, with D tentatively TRBD1 (6 bases). V lost 7 bases to trimming and J lost 7 bases, with 16 bases between them. The CDR3 consists of 13 residues. Germline V gene lookup returns CDR1 SEHNR and CDR2 FQNEAQ (reference sequence). This CDR3 is CASTPPGTIEAFF. The CDR3 bases are TGTGCCAGCACCCCGCCAGGGACAATTGAAGCTTTCTTT.

This clonotype was seen repeatedly, ten times or more. The chain couples TRBV29-1 to TRBJ2-2; 10 bases agree with TRBD1. The germline gives CDR1 SQVTM, CDR2 ANQGSEA. This CDR3 is 16 amino acids long. After removal of 5 bases from V and 2 bases from J, the junction contained 8 bases not matched to a gene. CDR3 residues: CSVRAGTGVNTGELFF. CDR3 nucleotide sequence: TGCAGCGTTCGAGCCGGGACAGGGGTAAACACCGGGGAGCTGTTTTTT.

This clonotype showed up many times. CDR3 residues: CASSLGTGGGNTIYF. CDR3 coding DNA: TGTGCCAGCAGTTTAGGGACAGGGGGAGGAAACACCATATATTTT. The rearrangement uses TRBV12-3 or TRBV12-4 and TRBJ1-3; 10 bases map to TRBD1. The CDR3 is 15 amino acids. Unmatched junction bases numbered 1, after V lost 1 base and J lost 4 bases.

The rearrangement joins TRBV4-1 to TRBJ2-3; 9 bases match TRBD2. Germline V CDR1 and CDR2: MGHRA, YSYEKL. After removal of 1 base from V and 2 bases from J, the junction contained 7 bases not matched to a gene. There are 17 residues in the CDR3. The CDR3 DNA reads as TGCGCCAGCAGCCAAGGACCGGGACTAGCCCTCACAGATACGCAGTATTTT. Protein sequence: CASSQGPGLALTDTQYF.

The chain carries TRBV5-5 and TRBJ1-4, with unresolved D. This CDR3 has 15 residues. Germline V CDR1 and CDR2: SGHKS, YYEKEE (reference sequence). Trimming cost V 4 bases and J 7 bases, with 17 bases left between them. CDR3 DNA sequence: TGTGCCAGCAGCCCCAGTGGGGATACGGGTGAAAAACTGTTTTTT. It specifies CASSPSGDTGEKLFF.

V gene TRBV29-1 combines with J gene TRBJ1-2, with TRBD1 matching over 7 bases. The V segment lost 3 bases and the J segment 5 bases; nucleotides outside the gene matches: 3. The CDR3 has 12 residues. The germline V gene encodes CDR1 SQVTM and CDR2 ANQGSEA. CDR3 amino acids: CSVEDRSYGYTF. Written as DNA, the CDR3 is TGCAGCGTTGAGGACAGGAGTTATGGCTACACCTTC.

This clonotype was counted only a few times. The J gene is TRBJ1-2, the V gene TRBV19; D gene uncertain. CDR1 is LNHDA, CDR2 SQIVND, per germline (reference sequence). The ends were cut back, 2 bases at V and 4 bases at J, with 17 bases in the middle. This CDR3 contains 16 residues. The CDR3 is CASSISLRAGVYGYTF. CDR3 DNA sequence: TGTGCCAGTAGTATATCCCTCCGGGCGGGAGTCTATGGCTACACCTTC. The full variable domain, in which reference TRBV19 and TRBJ1-2 provide the parts outside the CDR3, is DGGITQSPKYLFRKEGQNVTLSCEQNLNHDAMYWYRQDPGQGLRLIYYSQIVNDFQKGDIAEGYSVSREKKESFPLTVTSAQKNPTAFYLCASSISLRAGVYGYTFGSGTRLTVV.

This clonotype was observed a handful of times. The chain links TRBV11-2 to TRBJ1-2; a possible D gene is TRBD1 (6 bases). The CDR3 runs to 15 residues. The V end lost 0 bases, the J end lost 7 bases, and 15 bases lay between the germline ends. Germline lookup yields CDR1 SGHAT and CDR2 FQNNGV. CDR3 amino acids: CASSLDDSGALGYTF. CDR3 nucleotides: TGTGCCAGCAGCTTAGACGATTCGGGGGCGCTTGGCTACACCTTC.

This clonotype has ten or more counts. The chain recombines TRBV20-1 with TRBJ1-1, with TRBD1 matching over 9 bases. CDR3 size: 15 residues. Germline CDR1 DFQATT, CDR2 SNEGSKA (reference sequence). CDR3 bases: TGCGGAGGGTACGGGACAGGGAAGCCGAACACTGAAGCTTTCTTT. Encoded protein: CGGYGTGKPNTEAFF.

This clonotype was observed at least ten times. The chain carries TRBV5-1 and TRBJ1-1; D remains unclear. The CDR3 contains 13 residues. The V gene lost 4 bases and the J gene lost 0 bases, with 7 bases spanning the gap. Germline V gene data show CDR1 as SGHRS and CDR2 as YFSETQ. The CDR3 nucleotides read TGCGCCAGCAGCCCCGACGTGAACACTGAAGCTTTCTTT. This gives the protein CASSPDVNTEAFF. Combining the CDR3 with reference TRBV5-1 and TRBJ1-1 gives the whole variable domain KAGVTQTPRYLIKTRGQQVTLSCSPISGHRSVSWYQQTPGQGLQFLFEYFSETQRNKGNFPGRFSGRQFSNSRSEMNVSTLELGDSALYLCASSPDVNTEAFFGQGTRLTVV.

This clonotype was found many times. The chain combines TRBV20-1 with TRBJ2-1, with 7 bases matching TRBD1. The CDR3 spans 14 residues. Germline lookup yields CDR1 DFQATT and CDR2 SNEGSKA (reference sequence). The V and J ends lost 6 bases and 6 bases, in that order; junction bases with no gene match: 11. The CDR3 reads CSARGQTTPNEQFF. DNA of the CDR3: TGCAGTGCCCGGGGACAGACAACCCCCAATGAGCAGTTCTTC.

This clonotype was detected a few times. The chain combines TRBV5-1 with TRBJ2-3; D is unresolved. Germline V gene data show CDR1 as SGHRS and CDR2 as YFSETQ. V dropped 0 bases and J dropped 3 bases, with 11 bases sitting between them. The CDR3 extends over 15 amino acids. The CDR3 sequence is CASSLVWGGTDTQYF. Here the CDR3 DNA reads TGCGCCAGCAGCTTGGTCTGGGGTGGAACAGATACGCAGTATTTT.

CDR3 bases: TGTGCCAGTAGTGAGGCCCCCCGCTCCTACAATGAGCAGTTCTTC. This sequence encodes CASSEAPRSYNEQFF. V gene TRBV19 combines with J gene TRBJ2-1; no firm D call. Germline assignment: CDR1 LNHDA and CDR2 SQIVND (reference sequence). CDR3 size: 15 residues. V was cut by 5 bases and J by 0 bases, with 11 bases left in between. Full variable domain (rest looked up from reference TRBV19 and TRBJ2-1): DGGITQSPKYLFRKEGQNVTLSCEQNLNHDAMYWYRQDPGQGLRLIYYSQIVNDFQKGDIAEGYSVSREKKESFPLTVTSAQKNPTAFYLCASSEAPRSYNEQFFGPGTRLTVL.

This clonotype has only a few counts. The genes are TRBV19 and TRBJ2-1; 8 bases line up with TRBD1. The length of the CDR3 is 16 residues. Trimming at V came to 6 bases and at J to 10 bases, leaving 17 bases not matched to a gene. Germline V gene data show CDR1 as LNHDA and CDR2 as SQIVND (reference sequence). The CDR3 region is CASRTNAGTGVGEQFF. CDR3 in DNA: TGTGCCAGTAGAACAAACGCCGGGACAGGCGTAGGCGAGCAGTTCTTC.

This clonotype was seen many times. The chain is built from TRBV7-9 and TRBJ1-4; TRBD1 aligns across 7 bases. The CDR3 is 14 residues long. Germline V gives CDR1 SEHNR, CDR2 FQNEAQ (reference sequence). V shed 0 bases, J shed 8 bases, and the junction held 3 bases outside the gene matches. The CDR3: CASSLAGGGEKLFF. DNA for the CDR3: TGTGCCAGCAGCTTAGCAGGGGGCGGAGAAAAACTGTTTTTT. The entire variable domain, with the rest obtained from reference TRBV7-9 and TRBJ1-4, is as follows: DTGVSQNPRHKITKRGQNVTFRCDPISEHNRLYWYRQTLGQGPEFLTYFQNEAQLEKSRLLSDRFSAERPKGSFSTLEIQRTEQGDSAMYLCASSLAGGGEKLFFGSGTQLSVL.

This clonotype occurred a few times. One junction end does not reproduce the germline sequence, and a read error may be involved. The CDR3 region has the DNA TGTGCTAGCAGCTTCACACTTGGCGGTACGCAGTATTTT. Protein sequence: CASSFTLGGTQYF. This chain connects TRBV7-7 to TRBJ2-3; D gene ambiguous. CDR3 length: 13 amino acids. Germline CDR1 and CDR2: SSHAT and FNYEAQ (reference sequence).

This clonotype was counted between two and nine times. This chain uses TRBV24-1 with TRBJ2-2; TRBD2 matches 14 bases. The CDR3 has 18 amino acids. Germline V gene data show CDR1 as KGHDR and CDR2 as SFDVKD. J gave up 7 bases and V 4 bases, and 10 bases lay outside the gene matches. CDR3 DNA sequence: TGTGCCACCAGTGACCGTCAGGGACTAGCGGGAGAAAGCGGGGAGCTGTTTTTT. It specifies CATSDRQGLAGESGELFF.

This clonotype was detected ten times or more. This chain's CDR3 is CASSHRGRDYEQYF. The CDR3 DNA follows: TGTGCCAGCAGCCATCGAGGACGGGACTACGAGCAGTACTTC. This rearrangement joins TRBV14 to TRBJ2-7, with D maybe TRBD2 (5 bases). The CDR3 has 14 amino acids. V dropped 3 bases and J dropped 3 bases, with 12 bases sitting between them. CDR1 is SGHDN and CDR2 is FVKESK in the germline V gene. Full variable domain (remainder filled in from reference TRBV14 and TRBJ2-7): EAGVTQFPSHSVIEKGQTVTLRCDPISGHDNLYWYRRVMGKEIKFLLHFVKESKQDESGMPNNRFLAERTGGTYSTLKVQPAELEDSGVYFCASSHRGRDYEQYFGPGTRLTVT.

This clonotype was seen many times. The chain couples TRBV11-2 to TRBJ2-1; D is unclear. CDR1 is SGHAT, CDR2 FQNNGV, per germline. The length of the CDR3 is 12 residues. The V end was cut by 5 bases, the J end by 9 bases, with 11 bases between. The CDR3 nucleotides are TGTGCCAGCAGCCCTCAGGTACCTGAGCAGTTCTTC. Protein product: CASSPQVPEQFF.

This clonotype was picked up many times. The chain employs TRBV7-2 and TRBJ2-1; perhaps TRBD2 as D (6 bases). Trimming took off 5 bases at V and 4 bases at J, with 12 bases between the two ends. The CDR3 is 14 residues long. Germline assignment: CDR1 SGHTA and CDR2 FQGNSA. CDR3 sequence: CASSTRTTYNEQFF. CDR3 in DNA: TGTGCCAGCAGCACCCGGACTACTTACAATGAGCAGTTCTTC.